This passage covers 14 T cell receptor beta chains from one sample sequenced in a study of cytomegalovirus exposure and HLA in healthy donors. Libraries were prepared by immunoSEQ multiplex PCR; TCRdb keeps only in-frame clonotypes and omits some of them. In the table there are more than 130,000 clones, roughly 88% of which are singletons. The sequenced sample was PBMCs. These receptors originate from a woman in her late teens or twenties in good health and CMV-seropositive.

The chain has TRBV4-3 and TRBJ2-2, with 8 bases aligning to TRBD2. This CDR3 has 20 amino acids. Germline V lookup: CDR1 LGHNA, CDR2 YSLEER. With V trimmed by 2 bases and J by 3 bases, 17 bases remained unmatched. The CDR3 DNA sequence: TGCGCCAGCAGCCAACAAAGGCCGACGGGGGGGCTACTTTACACCGGGGAGCTGTTTTTT. Protein product: CASSQQRPTGGLLYTGELFF.

The chain uses TRBV6-1 and TRBJ1-2; TRBD1 is a possible D gene (6 bases). This CDR3 is built from 12 residues. Germline V lookup: CDR1 MNHNS, CDR2 SASEGT. V lost 7 bases, J lost 8 bases, and 14 bases lay in between. CDR3: CASKAGVGGYTF. The CDR3 DNA follows: TGTGCCAGCAAGGCAGGGGTGGGCGGCTACACCTTC.

The V gene is TRBV10-3, the J gene TRBJ2-7; tentative D call: TRBD2 (5 bases). CDR1 and CDR2 from the germline V gene are ENHRY and SYGVKD. This CDR3 has 16 amino acids. V was pared by 4 bases and J by 0 bases, with 16 bases between. The CDR3 DNA reads as TGTGCCATCAGTGGGAGGAGCGGTCCTAGCTCCTACGAGCAGTACTTC. Its protein product is CAISGRSGPSSYEQYF.

The V call is TRBV25-1, the J call TRBJ2-2; 7 nucleotides agree with TRBD1. The CDR3 covers 14 residues. Germline trimming cut 7 bases from V and 7 bases from J; bases unmatched to any gene: 9. The V gene's germline CDR1 is MGHDK and CDR2 SYGVNS. CDR3 sequence: CASTRDYRGGELFF. The CDR3 DNA follows: TGTGCCAGCACACGCGACTACAGGGGCGGGGAGCTGTTTTTT.

The chain employs TRBV28 and TRBJ1-1; D is perhaps TRBD1 (5 bases). Between the trimmed V and J ends, which lost 8 bases and 4 bases, there was a span of 14 bases. The germline CDR1 and CDR2 sequences are MDHEN and SYDVKM. There are 13 residues in the CDR3. CDR3 loop: CASGRGDRTEAFF. The CDR3 region has the DNA TGTGCCAGCGGCCGGGGGGATCGCACTGAAGCTTTCTTT.

J is TRBJ1-6 and V is TRBV11-2, with TRBD1 matching 11 bases. Trimming took 6 bases from V and 8 from J; bases not matched to a gene: 15. CDR3 length: 18 amino acids. Germline values: CDR1 SGHAT, CDR2 FQNNGV. The CDR3 coding sequence is TGTGCCAGCAGTTCGACTGGACAGGGGGCCCCAGGGGATTCACCCCTCCACTTT. This sequence encodes CASSSTGQGAPGDSPLHF.

The chain combines TRBV7-3 with TRBJ1-1, with D maybe TRBD1 (6 bases). Deletions cut 0 bases from V and 8 bases from J, with 13 bases between. The CDR3 is 14 residues long. CDR1 is SGHTA and CDR2 is FQGTGA in the germline V gene. The CDR3 sequence: CASSLTGHDKEAFF. The CDR3 coding sequence is TGTGCCAGCAGCTTAACGGGACACGACAAGGAAGCTTTCTTT.

V is TRBV5-1 and J is TRBJ2-5; tentative D call: TRBD1 (6 bases). Trimming removed 3 bases from V and 4 bases from J, with 13 bases in between. CDR3 length equals 14 residues. Germline CDR1 SGHRS, CDR2 YFSETQ. This CDR3 is CASSWSGGGETQYF. CDR3 DNA: TGCGCCAGCAGCTGGAGTGGGGGCGGAGAGACCCAGTACTTC.

The chain employs TRBV6-1 and TRBJ1-6; the D is unclear. Trimming took 2 bases from V and 9 from J, leaving 14 bases between them. The CDR3 sequence is 15 residues long. The germline V gene has CDR1 MNHNS and CDR2 SASEGT. The CDR3 sequence: CASSELGSSLSPLHF. In DNA, the CDR3 is TGTGCCAGCAGTGAACTAGGCAGCTCCCTTTCACCCCTCCACTTT.

The rearrangement links TRBV7-9 to TRBJ1-6, with a weak D call TRBD1 (6 bases). With 8 bases removed from V and 6 bases from J, the gap between germline ends came to 20 bases. CDR1 is SEHNR and CDR2 is FQNEAQ in the germline V gene (reference sequence). This CDR3 has 16 residues. The CDR3 loop is CASGDGQQAINSPLHF. The CDR3 DNA follows: TGTGCCAGCGGGGACGGACAGCAAGCTATTAATTCACCCCTCCACTTT.

CDR3 in amino acids: CASKRLMNTEAFF. In DNA form, the CDR3 reads TGTGCCAGTAAAAGACTTATGAACACTGAAGCTTTCTTT. This chain links TRBV19 with TRBJ1-1; D not certain. The CDR3 is made up of 13 amino acids. Between the trimmed V and J ends, which lost 7 bases and 0 bases, there was a span of 9 bases. Germline V gives CDR1 LNHDA, CDR2 SQIVND (reference sequence). Combining the CDR3 with reference TRBV19 and TRBJ1-1 gives the whole variable domain DGGITQSPKYLFRKEGQNVTLSCEQNLNHDAMYWYRQDPGQGLRLIYYSQIVNDFQKGDIAEGYSVSREKKESFPLTVTSAQKNPTAFYLCASKRLMNTEAFFGQGTRLTVV.

CDR3: CATSRVNPAGNNEQFF. As DNA, the CDR3 is TGTGCCACCAGCAGAGTTAATCCAGCGGGTAACAATGAGCAGTTCTTC. The V and J genes are TRBV15 and TRBJ2-1; a weak D match, TRBD2 (6 bases). The CDR3 runs to 16 residues. CDR1 and CDR2 (germline): LNHNV, YYDKDF (reference sequence). Between the trimmed V and J ends, which lost 1 base and 5 bases, there was a span of 15 bases.

The V gene is TRBV30, the J gene TRBJ2-5; unclear D gene. This CDR3 region has 13 residues. Germline CDR1 and CDR2: GTSNPN and SVGIG (reference sequence). The V end was cut by 2 bases, the J end by 5 bases, with 12 bases between. CDR3 nucleotide sequence: TGTGCCTGGAGTCGCGCGAACTGGGAGACCCAGTACTTC. This encodes CAWSRANWETQYF.

V usage is TRBV18 and J usage is TRBJ1-4, with a weak D call TRBD1 (5 bases). This CDR3 has 13 amino acids. V gave up 4 bases and J gave up 8 bases, with 11 bases separating them. Germline CDR1 and CDR2: KGHSH and LQKENI. Here the CDR3 reads CASSQGAREKLFF. CDR3 DNA: TGTGCCAGCTCACAAGGGGCAAGGGAAAAACTGTTTTTT.